This T cell receptor beta chain was recorded in a study of response to subunit inactivated influenza vaccine. This CDR3 spans 14 amino acids. V was pared by 3 bases and J by 9 bases, with 12 bases between. This clonotype was observed a few times. TCRdb re-called the RT-PCR reads through MiXCR, storing one row per CDR3 protein. Here the sample spans about 480,000 distinct CDR3 sequences, less than 30% being singletons. The receptor comes from a man aged 45-60 years who received an inactivated influenza vaccine. Sequenced here: CD4+ T cells sorted from PBMCs, sampled 5 days after vaccination. This chain connects TRBV12-3 or TRBV12-4 to TRBJ1-6; D perhaps matches TRBD1 (5 bases). The CDR3 bases are TGTGCCAGCAGTTTTGGGGGGTTCAGTTCACCCCTCCACTTT. This gives the protein CASSFGGFSSPLHF.